These T cell receptor beta chains were read from a single sample in a study of blood T cell repertoires in COVID-19. TCRdb's copy holds only in-frame clones and misses some; the assay was immunoSEQ multiplex PCR. Of about 95,000 clones listed, 84% are singletons. Specimen: peripheral blood. All receptors derive from a human donor in a cohort sampled during active COVID-19. CDR3s include the opening cysteine and the closing phenylalanine or tryptophan. A D gene is named only where the DNA matches it firmly. Clone size, where shown, is once, few, many, or a class for clones that have expanded.

D gene: NA; clone size: NA; J gene: TRBJ1-1; V gene: TRBV6-1; CDR3 DNA: TGTGCCAGCAGTGAAAGTTGGGCAGTCACCACTGAAGCTTTCTTT; CDR3 protein: CASSESWAVTTEAFF
D gene: NA; clone size: many; J gene: TRBJ1-1; V gene: TRBV5-6; CDR3 DNA: TGTGCCAGCAGCTTTTTTAACAGGGAAGTTGAAGCTTTCTTT; CDR3 protein: CASSFFNREVEAFF
D gene: TRBD1; clone size: NA; J gene: TRBJ1-5; V gene: TRBV6-5; CDR3 DNA: TGTGCCAGCTTCACCGACAGGGGTAATCAGCCCCAGCATTTT; CDR3 protein: CASFTDRGNQPQHF
D gene: TRBD1; clone size: NA; J gene: TRBJ2-7; V gene: TRBV5-5; CDR3 DNA: TGTGCCAGCAGCTTGGGAATAACAGGGGGTAGTGGTGTGGAGTACTTC; CDR3 protein: CASSLGITGGSGVEYF
D gene: NA; clone size: NA; J gene: TRBJ2-7; V gene: TRBV7-9; CDR3 DNA: TGTGCCACAGAGACTTTATCTGCGGGTGGTTGGAACTTC; CDR3 protein: CATETLSAGGWNF
D gene: TRBD2; clone size: NA; J gene: TRBJ2-5; V gene: TRBV7-2; CDR3 DNA: TGTGCCAGCAGCTTGGGCGGGGGGGCTTTCGAGACCCAGTACTTC; CDR3 protein: CASSLGGGAFETQYF
D gene: TRBD2; clone size: NA; J gene: TRBJ2-5; V gene: TRBV5-1; CDR3 DNA: TGCGCCAGCAGCTTGCCGGGACTAGCGAGCGGGGAGACCCAGTACTTC; CDR3 protein: CASSLPGLASGETQYF
D gene: TRBD2; clone size: NA; J gene: TRBJ2-7; V gene: TRBV20-1; CDR3 DNA: TGCAGTGCTAGTGGGCTAGCGGGGGCCTACGAGCAGTACTTC; CDR3 protein: CSASGLAGAYEQYF
D gene: NA; clone size: once; J gene: TRBJ2-5; V gene: TRBV9; CDR3 DNA: TGTGCCAGCAGCATACAGGGCAGTGGAGAGACCCAGTACTTC; CDR3 protein: CASSIQGSGETQYF
D gene: TRBD1; clone size: NA; J gene: TRBJ1-1; V gene: TRBV29-1; CDR3 DNA: TGCAGCGTTGTTCCTATACGGGGTAGGGGGCGAGTCTCCAACACTGAAGCTTTCTTT; CDR3 protein: CSVVPIRGRGRVSNTEAFF